The 20 T cell receptor beta chains in this list originate from one sample, sequenced in a study of identical twins. TCRdb analysed the 5' RACE reads with MiXCR anew, one entry per CDR3 protein. The top ten hold around 2% of the sample, which has hundreds of thousands of distinct CDR3 sequences, around 6% seen once. Input material: naive T cells sorted from blood. Receptor source: a man younger than 35 in good health.

This clonotype was counted at least ten times. The chain joins TRBV5-1 to TRBJ1-5; a possible D gene is TRBD1 (5 bases). The V gene lost 4 bases and the J gene lost 5 bases, with 19 bases spanning the gap. The germline gives CDR1 SGHRS, CDR2 YFSETQ. CDR3 length equals 16 residues. The CDR3 protein is CASSAGPYRKDQPQHF. DNA for the CDR3: TGCGCCAGCAGCGCGGGACCCTACAGAAAGGATCAGCCCCAGCATTTT. Using reference TRBV5-1 and TRBJ1-5 for the parts outside the CDR3, the full variable domain is KAGVTQTPRYLIKTRGQQVTLSCSPISGHRSVSWYQQTPGQGLQFLFEYFSETQRNKGNFPGRFSGRQFSNSRSEMNVSTLELGDSALYLCASSAGPYRKDQPQHFGDGTRLSIL.

There are a few counts of this clonotype. V is TRBV5-1 and J is TRBJ2-7; 8 bases map to TRBD1. The junction had 11 bases not matched to a gene; V was cut back by 1 base and J by 5 bases. CDR3 length: 16 residues. Per germline, CDR1 SGHRS and CDR2 YFSETQ. CDR3 amino acids: CASSLWGQGAAHEQYF. The CDR3 nucleotides are TGCGCCAGCAGCTTGTGGGGCCAGGGGGCTGCACACGAGCAGTACTTC.

In its sample, this clonotype was seen many times. This rearrangement joins TRBV12-3 or TRBV12-4 to TRBJ1-1; D might be TRBD1 (5 bases). The CDR3 covers 14 residues. V lost 8 bases to trimming and J lost 2 bases, with 15 bases between them. CDR3 amino acids: CASAPQGLNTEAFF. In DNA form, the CDR3 reads TGTGCCAGCGCCCCGCAGGGCCTTAACACTGAAGCTTTCTTT.

This clonotype was counted many times. This chain joins TRBV7-2 and TRBJ2-1; D is unclear. Trimming removed 5 bases from V and 6 bases from J, with 17 bases in between. Germline CDR1 is SGHTA and CDR2 is FQGNSA. There are 15 residues in the CDR3. The chain's CDR3 is CASSPVGVPGNEQFF. The CDR3 DNA is TGTGCCAGCAGCCCAGTTGGGGTGCCGGGCAATGAGCAGTTCTTC.

This chain joins TRBV20-1 and TRBJ2-1; D is uncertain. The CDR3 has 12 residues. Trimming removed 1 base from V and 3 bases from J, with 4 bases in between. Germline CDR1 DFQATT, CDR2 SNEGSKA (reference sequence). The CDR3 here is CSARGFYNEQFF. The CDR3, as DNA: TGCAGTGCTAGAGGCTTCTACAATGAGCAGTTCTTC.

At least ten counts were recorded for this clonotype. The chain has TRBV28 and TRBJ1-2; D gene unclear. From germline, CDR1 is MDHEN and CDR2 SYDVKM. This CDR3 region has 16 residues. Trimming shortened V by 6 bases and J by 1 base, and 18 bases separated the two germline ends. The DNA for the CDR3 is TGTGCCAGCAGCACCCCATCGGGATCGAGTAACTATGGCTACACCTTC. Translated: CASSTPSGSSNYGYTF.

This clonotype was seen ten or more times. The J gene is TRBJ2-4, the V gene TRBV10-3; D may be TRBD2 (5 bases). This CDR3 spans 14 amino acids. From germline, CDR1 is ENHRY and CDR2 SYGVKD. Between the trimmed V and J ends, which lost 2 bases and 8 bases, there was a span of 13 bases. In DNA, the CDR3 is TGTGCCATCAGTGAGGGAGGTTATCAGGACATTCAGTACTTC. Amino acid sequence: CAISEGGYQDIQYF.

This clonotype has just a few counts. J is TRBJ2-7 and V is TRBV15; the D is unclear. Germline CDR1 reads LNHNV; CDR2 reads YYDKDF (reference sequence). Deletions cut 1 base from V and 2 bases from J, with 9 bases between. The CDR3 runs 14 residues. This CDR3 is CATSRVTPAYEQYF. CDR3 coding DNA: TGTGCCACCAGCAGAGTGACGCCCGCCTACGAGCAGTACTTC. Variable domain in full (rest from reference TRBV15 and TRBJ2-7): DAMVIQNPRYQVTQFGKPVTLSCSQTLNHNVMYWYQQKSSQAPKLLFHYYDKDFNNEADTPDNFQSRRPNTSFCFLDIRSPGLGDTAMYLCATSRVTPAYEQYFGPGTRLTVT.

This clonotype showed up just a few times. The chain is built from TRBV11-1 and TRBJ2-1, with 12 bases aligning to TRBD2. Germline CDR1 SGHAT, CDR2 FQDESV (reference sequence). The CDR3 length is 18 residues. J lost 5 bases, V lost 5 bases, and 13 bases had no gene match. The CDR3 sequence is CASSGQTSGSRLDNEQFF. The CDR3 region has the DNA TGTGCCAGCAGCGGGCAGACTAGCGGGAGCCGGTTGGACAATGAGCAGTTCTTC.

This clonotype came up a few times. The V and J genes are TRBV4-1 and TRBJ2-1, with D uncertain. The CDR3 consists of 17 residues. Germline CDR1 MGHRA, CDR2 YSYEKL. Deletions cut 4 bases from V and 3 bases from J, with 19 bases between. The CDR3 DNA sequence: TGCGCCAGCAGCCTCTCATCTAATCCCCCTTACTACAATGAGCAGTTCTTC. It yields the protein CASSLSSNPPYYNEQFF.

In its sample, this clonotype was seen many times. The genes are TRBV27 and TRBJ1-5, with a possible D match to TRBD1 (5 bases). This CDR3 is 12 amino acids long. Trimming stripped 3 bases from V and 8 bases from J, with 8 bases between. Germline V CDR1 and CDR2: MNHEY, SMNVEV (reference sequence). The CDR3 sequence is CASSFGGEPQHF. The CDR3 nucleotides read TGTGCCAGCAGTTTTGGAGGGGAGCCCCAGCATTTT.

There are many counts of this clonotype. The chain couples TRBV12-3 or TRBV12-4 to TRBJ2-1; D ambiguous. With 3 bases removed from V and 6 bases from J, the gap between germline ends came to 9 bases. There are 13 residues in the CDR3. The CDR3 loop reads CASSFGRPNEQFF. The DNA for the CDR3 is TGTGCCAGCAGTTTTGGGCGCCCCAATGAGCAGTTCTTC.

This clonotype appeared many times. This rearrangement joins TRBV6-2 or TRBV6-3 to TRBJ2-7; D is undetermined. The CDR3 is 12 amino acids. Trimming removed 8 bases from V and 0 bases from J, with 8 bases in between. Looked up from germline, CDR1 is MNHEY and CDR2 is SVGEGT. The CDR3 loop reads CASVSSSYEQYF. CDR3 nucleotide sequence: TGTGCCAGCGTGAGCAGCTCCTACGAGCAGTACTTC.

This clonotype has ten or more counts. This chain connects TRBV20-1 to TRBJ2-1; 9 bases line up with TRBD2. With 1 base clipped from V and 0 bases from J, the junction kept 1 base outside the gene matches. Germline V CDR1 and CDR2: DFQATT, SNEGSKA (reference sequence). This CDR3 spans 15 amino acids. CDR3 nucleotides: TGCAGTGCTAGAGGTAGCGGGAGCTCCTACAATGAGCAGTTCTTC. Translated: CSARGSGSSYNEQFF.

This clonotype was detected ten times or more. The chain has TRBV7-6 and TRBJ2-7, with D perhaps being TRBD1 or TRBD2 (5 bases each). Germline CDR1 and CDR2: SGHVS and FNYEAQ. The V gene lost 1 base and the J gene lost 6 bases, with 7 bases spanning the gap. CDR3 length equals 12 residues. The CDR3 sequence is CASSLVGREQYF. In nucleotides, the CDR3 is TGTGCCAGCAGCTTAGTGGGACGCGAGCAGTACTTC.

The chain links TRBV6-2 or TRBV6-3 to TRBJ2-3; D is unresolved. The CDR3 is 13 residues long. The germline gives CDR1 MNHEY, CDR2 SVGEGT. The ends were cut back, 2 bases at V and 5 bases at J, with 8 bases in the middle. The CDR3 DNA follows: TGTGCCAGCAGTTACGTTTATGGAGATACGCAGTATTTT. It translates to CASSYVYGDTQYF.

This clonotype was recorded many times. As DNA, the CDR3 is TGCAGCGTTGAAGATGGTGGGGGGCTGGGCTACGAGCAGTACTTC. This encodes CSVEDGGGLGYEQYF. The V call is TRBV29-1, the J call TRBJ2-7, with D possibly being TRBD1 or TRBD2 (6 bases each). The length of the CDR3 is 15 residues. CDR1 and CDR2 (germline): SQVTM, ANQGSEA. With 0 bases removed from V and 3 bases from J, the gap between germline ends came to 15 bases.

This clonotype came up a few times. The chain recombines TRBV15 with TRBJ2-1, with 12 bases aligning to TRBD2. J lost 9 bases, V lost 0 bases, and 6 bases had no gene match. In germline, CDR1 is LNHNV, CDR2 YYDKDF (reference sequence). The CDR3 loop spans 16 amino acids. The CDR3 DNA reads as TGTGCCACCAGCAGAGATATGACTAGCGGGAGAAGTGAGCAGTTCTTC. This codes for CATSRDMTSGRSEQFF.

This clonotype came up a few times. This sequence joins TRBV20-1 and TRBJ2-3, with 10 positions matching TRBD2. CDR1 is DFQATT, CDR2 SNEGSKA, per germline (reference sequence). The CDR3 extends over 16 amino acids. The V gene end was trimmed by 5 bases and the J gene end by 2 bases; junction bases not matched to a gene: 10. The CDR3 sequence: CSAQLAGIPITDTQYF. CDR3 DNA: TGCAGTGCTCAACTAGCGGGAATCCCCATCACAGATACGCAGTATTTT.

At least ten counts were recorded for this clonotype. J is TRBJ2-1 and V is TRBV5-1; 9 nucleotides align to TRBD2. Germline lookup yields CDR1 SGHRS and CDR2 YFSETQ. V was pared by 6 bases and J by 10 bases, with 17 bases of the junction left unmatched. This CDR3 comprises 16 residues. CDR3 coding DNA: TGCGCCAGCAAAAACCACCGTAGGATAGCGGGAGTCGAGCAGTTCTTC. Its protein product is CASKNHRRIAGVEQFF.